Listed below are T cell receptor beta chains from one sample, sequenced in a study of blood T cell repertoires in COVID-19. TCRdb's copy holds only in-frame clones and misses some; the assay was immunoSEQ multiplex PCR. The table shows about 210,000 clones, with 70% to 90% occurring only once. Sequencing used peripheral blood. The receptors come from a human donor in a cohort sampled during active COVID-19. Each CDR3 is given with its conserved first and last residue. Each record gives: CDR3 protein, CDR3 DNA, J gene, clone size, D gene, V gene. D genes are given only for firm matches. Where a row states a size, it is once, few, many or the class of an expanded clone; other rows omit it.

CASSLGWSPSTNEKLFF | TGTGCCAGCAGCTTGGGGTGGAGTCCTTCAACTAATGAAAAACTGTTTTTT | TRBJ1-4 | - | - | TRBV5-5
CASSRSGRKTDTQYF | TGTGCCAGCAGCCGTAGCGGGAGGAAAACAGATACGCAGTATTTT | TRBJ2-3 | - | TRBD2 | TRBV13
CASSSQGTRDTEAFF | TGTGCCAGCAGTTCACAGGGCACGCGGGACACTGAAGCTTTCTTT | TRBJ1-1 | - | - | TRBV27
CASSLGQGTNTGELFF | TGCGCCAGCAGCTTGGGGCAGGGGACAAACACCGGGGAGCTGTTTTTT | TRBJ2-2 | - | - | TRBV5-1
CASSLFGREAEAFF | TGTGCCAGCAGCTTGTTTGGCAGGGAGGCTGAAGCTTTCTTT | TRBJ1-1 | - | - | TRBV5-6
CASSWGSNQPQHF | TGTGCCAGCAGTTGGGGCAGCAATCAGCCCCAGCATTTT | TRBJ1-5 | few | - | TRBV6-5
CATSDSGGTQYF | TGTGCCACCAGTGATTCAGGGGGGACCCAGTACTTC | TRBJ2-5 | - | TRBD1 | TRBV24-1
CASRGTSYNEQFF | TGTGCCAGCAGGGGGACTTCCTACAATGAGCAGTTCTTC | TRBJ2-1 | - | - | TRBV25-1
CASSQYDRGSNYGYTF | TGCGCCAGCAGCCAATACGACAGGGGGAGCAATTATGGCTACACCTTC | TRBJ1-2 | - | TRBD1 | TRBV4-3
CASSYTLDRLNTEAFF | TGTGCCAGCAGTTACACGCTGGACAGACTGAACACTGAAGCTTTCTTT | TRBJ1-1 | - | - | TRBV6-2/TRBV6-3
CASSFGADRDTSYEQYF | TGTGCCAGCTCCTTTGGTGCCGACCGGGACACCTCCTACGAGCAGTACTTC | TRBJ2-7 | - | - | TRBV18
CASSTQTGAGTEAFF | TGTGCCAGCAGCACCCAGACAGGGGCGGGCACTGAAGCTTTCTTT | TRBJ1-1 | - | TRBD1 | TRBV7-2
CASTGGLAGRRAYNEQFF | TGTGCCAGCACTGGTGGACTAGCGGGACGTCGGGCCTACAATGAGCAGTTCTTC | TRBJ2-1 | few | TRBD2 | TRBV7-8
CASSQLQGAGGNTIYF | TGTGCCAGCAGCCAATTACAGGGGGCTGGAGGAAACACCATATATTTT | TRBJ1-3 | - | TRBD1 | TRBV3-1/TRBV3-2
CASSLAGLTGELFF | TGTGCCAGCAGCTTAGCAGGACTGACCGGGGAGCTGTTTTTT | TRBJ2-2 | once | - | TRBV7-9
CASSQTPDRGQETQYF | TGTGCCAGCAGCCAGACCCCCGACAGGGGCCAAGAGACCCAGTACTTC | TRBJ2-5 | - | TRBD1 | TRBV4-2
CSASRQGNPSLPDTQYF | TGCAGTGCTAGTAGGCAGGGGAACCCATCGCTTCCAGATACGCAGTATTTT | TRBJ2-3 | - | - | TRBV20-1
CASSQDRGYGYTF | TGTGCCAGCAGCCAAGATCGGGGCTATGGCTACACCTTC | TRBJ1-2 | - | - | TRBV3-1/TRBV3-2
CASSLEWSTDEQYF | TGTGCCAGCAGCTTAGAATGGTCTACAGACGAGCAGTACTTC | TRBJ2-7 | - | - | TRBV7-9
CASKTSDEQYF | TGTGCCAGCAAAACTTCGGACGAGCAGTACTTC | TRBJ2-7 | - | - | TRBV2
CASLGHLTDTQYF | TGTGCCAGCCTTGGACACCTCACAGATACGCAGTATTTT | TRBJ2-3 | - | - | TRBV27
CTSSPSGRAACYTF | TGCACCAGCAGCCCCTCCGGCAGGGCCGCCTGCTACACCTTC | TRBJ1-2 | - | - | TRBV1
CASSLPGYTQYF | TGTGCCAGTAGCCTCCCCGGGTATACGCAGTATTTT | TRBJ2-3 | few | - | TRBV19
CASSQEGGGRNQPQHF | TGTGCCAGCAGCCAAGAAGGGGGTGGACGCAATCAGCCCCAGCATTTT | TRBJ1-5 | many | - | TRBV4-2
CASSPPQGGNTGELFF | TGTGCCAGCTCACCCCCGCAGGGAGGGAACACCGGGGAGCTGTTTTTT | TRBJ2-2 | - | - | TRBV18
CASSPTGGRYNEQFF | TGTGCCAGCAGCCCGACAGGGGGCAGATACAATGAGCAGTTCTTC | TRBJ2-1 | - | TRBD1 | TRBV5-4
CASRSGGHFQQETQYF | TGTGCCAGCAGAAGCGGGGGCCACTTTCAACAAGAGACCCAGTACTTC | TRBJ2-5 | - | TRBD2 | TRBV5-5
CASIPGETQYF | TGTGCCAGCATTCCCGGAGAGACCCAGTACTTC | TRBJ2-5 | - | - | TRBV6-4
CASSRDSYSYEQYF | TGTGCCAGCAGCCGGGACAGCTACTCCTACGAGCAGTACTTC | TRBJ2-7 | once | TRBD1 | TRBV7-3
CASSLFPGHNTGELFF | TGTGCCAGCAGCTTATTTCCCGGACACAACACCGGGGAGCTGTTTTTT | TRBJ2-2 | few | - | TRBV7-2
CASTFRTARTEAFF | TGTGCCAGCACCTTCCGGACAGCTCGGACTGAAGCTTTCTTT | TRBJ1-1 | - | - | TRBV5-4
CASSFREGPYEQYF | TGTGCCAGCAGTTTCAGGGAGGGGCCCTACGAGCAGTACTTC | TRBJ2-7 | once | TRBD2 | TRBV28
CASSLGVRGGYTF | TGTGCCAGCAGTTTAGGGGTTCGGGGTGGCTACACCTTC | TRBJ1-2 | - | - | TRBV28
CASSQEGGEELFF | TGTGCCAGCAGCCAAGAGGGGGGGGAGGAGCTGTTTTTT | TRBJ2-2 | - | TRBD2 | TRBV3-1/TRBV3-2
CAWSLLGGSSYNEQFF | TGTGCCTGGAGTCTACTCGGGGGGAGCTCCTACAATGAGCAGTTCTTC | TRBJ2-1 | - | TRBD2 | TRBV30
CASSLRARSQGTYSNQPQHF | TGTGCCAGCAGCTTAAGGGCCCGTAGTCAGGGGACATATAGCAATCAGCCCCAGCATTTT | TRBJ1-5 | once | - | TRBV7-8
CASSLVGGPSDTQYF | TGTGCCAGCAGCTTAGTCGGGGGGCCCTCAGATACGCAGTATTTT | TRBJ2-3 | once | - | TRBV7-6
CAISVDTANYGYTF | TGTGCCATCAGTGTCGACACAGCTAACTATGGCTACACCTTC | TRBJ1-2 | - | - | TRBV10-3
CASSTGPGLAADTQYF | TGTGCCAGTAGTACGGGCCCGGGACTAGCAGCAGATACGCAGTATTTT | TRBJ2-3 | many | TRBD2 | TRBV19
CASSHEGRADEQFF | TGTGCCAGTAGTCACGAGGGCCGTGCGGATGAGCAGTTCTTC | TRBJ2-1 | - | - | TRBV19
CSASDLEWSEKLFF | TGCAGTGCTAGTGATCTCGAATGGAGTGAAAAACTGTTTTTT | TRBJ1-4 | - | - | TRBV20-1
CASRTGEKGEKLFF | TGTGCCAGCAGAACAGGGGAGAAAGGGGAAAAACTGTTTTTT | TRBJ1-4 | - | TRBD1 | TRBV11-2
CASSQGQGRNEQYF | TGTGCCAGCAGCCAAGGACAGGGGAGGAACGAGCAGTACTTC | TRBJ2-7 | - | TRBD1 | TRBV3-1/TRBV3-2
CASSIGGQETQYF | TGTGCCAGTAGTATCGGGGGGCAGGAGACCCAGTACTTC | TRBJ2-5 | once | - | TRBV19
CASSLGAAFNSPLHF | TGTGCCAGCAGCTTAGGGGCAGCTTTTAATTCACCCCTCCACTTT | TRBJ1-6 | - | - | TRBV7-9
CASSFGTVKTDTQYF | TGTGCCAGCAGTTTCGGGACAGTAAAAACAGATACGCAGTATTTT | TRBJ2-3 | - | TRBD1 | TRBV7-9